This T cell receptor (beta chain) was captured by sequencing in a study of cytomegalovirus exposure and HLA in healthy donors. Study-wide findings and caveats: Three CMV-associated chains were confirmed in vitro to be specific for CMV antigens.

Comments on this clone: Its matching antigen is unknown.

The CDR3 totals 14 residues. Germline V gives CDR1 LNHDA, CDR2 SQIVND (reference sequence). The V segment lost 8 bases and the J segment 4 bases; nucleotides outside the gene matches: 7. The PCR ran on 60 Vbeta and 13 Jbeta primers. Generated by immunoSEQ multiplex PCR, the TCRdb table keeps only in-frame clones and is missing some. The sample holds around 130,000 clones, 65% to 75% seen once. V and J are TRBV19 and TRBJ2-3; TRBD1 matches at 9 bases. The sequence was obtained from a man aged 35-49 years in good health and CMV-seropositive. Sequencing was done on a sample of PBMCs. The CDR3 DNA reads as TGTGCCAGTGCCGTAACAGGGGGCGCAGATACGCAGTATTTT. The encoded protein is CASAVTGGADTQYF. The full variable domain, with the rest looked up from reference TRBV19 and TRBJ2-3, is DGGITQSPKYLFRKEGQNVTLSCEQNLNHDAMYWYRQDPGQGLRLIYYSQIVNDFQKGDIAEGYSVSREKKESFPLTVTSAQKNPTAFYLCASAVTGGADTQYFGPGTRLTVL.